This entry features one T cell receptor beta chain sequence. Antigen unknown. The sample comes from a study of T cell responses to AZD1222 COVID-19 vaccine. Generated by immunoSEQ multiplex PCR, the TCRdb table keeps only in-frame clones and is missing some. Of about 180,000 clones listed, 75% to 90% are singletons. The CDR3 is made up of 17 amino acids. Germline values: CDR1 MNHEY, CDR2 SMNVEV (reference sequence). V lost 2 bases to trimming and J lost 3 bases, with 19 bases between them. General study findings and limits: A rise in Spike-specific TCR breadth and depth followed two AZD1222 doses. White British people made up most donors, females outnumbered males, and clonal diversity was possibly underestimated. AZD1222 recipients seropositive at baseline numbered only six or seven.

The clonotype was recovered from an adult in good health. The chain is built from TRBV27 and TRBJ1-2; D perhaps matches TRBD1 (6 bases). Material: peripheral blood, obtained on day 0 of AZD1222 vaccination. The DNA of the CDR3 is TGTGCCAGCAGTTTAAGGGCACAGGGACGCGCGGACTATGGCTACACCTTC. Translation gives CASSLRAQGRADYGYTF.